These 10 T cell receptor beta chains came from one sample sequenced in a study of blood T cell repertoires in COVID-19. Assay used: immunoSEQ multiplex PCR; TCRdb lists only in-frame clones, some missing. The sample yields around 140,000 clones, approximately 88% seen once. Sequencing was done on a sample of peripheral blood. The receptors shown here come from a man between 60 and 75 years old with acute or convalescent COVID-19.

The chain recombines TRBV11-2 with TRBJ2-1; D remains ambiguous. This CDR3 is built from 13 residues. The germline gives CDR1 SGHAT, CDR2 FQNNGV. V lost 5 bases and J lost 7, with 12 bases in between. CDR3 nucleotides: TGTGCCAGCAGCCTGCGGCTTAGTAATGAGCAGTTCTTC. The encoded protein is CASSLRLSNEQFF.

This chain links TRBV29-1 with TRBJ1-2; TRBD1 matches at 11 bases. The junction had 3 bases not matched to a gene; V was cut back by 6 bases and J by 6 bases. Looked up from germline, CDR1 is SQVTM and CDR2 is ANQGSEA. The CDR3 is 12 residues long. CDR3 in DNA: TGCAGCGTCGGACAGGGGGCTGATGGCTACACCTTC. Translated: CSVGQGADGYTF. The full variable domain, completed using reference TRBV29-1 and TRBJ1-2, is SAVISQKPSRDICQRGTSLTIQCQVDSQVTMMFWYRQQPGQSLTLIATANQGSEATYESGFVIDKFPISRPNLTFSTLTVSNMSPEDSSIYLCSVGQGADGYTFGSGTRLTVV.

CDR3 amino acids: CASSPTGGGYGYTF. CDR3 DNA sequence: TGTGCCAGCAGCCCAACAGGGGGAGGATATGGCTACACCTTC. The rearrangement joins TRBV11-1 to TRBJ1-2; 8 nucleotides match TRBD1. The V gene end was trimmed by 5 bases and the J gene end by 5 bases; junction bases not matched to a gene: 7. CDR3 length: 14 amino acids. Germline V gives CDR1 SGHAT, CDR2 FQDESV (reference sequence).

In this sample, this clone turned up a few times. The chain joins TRBV24-1 to TRBJ1-1, with 7 bases fitting TRBD1. The CDR3 spans 14 residues. The V segment lost 3 bases and the J segment 7 bases; nucleotides outside the gene matches: 7. The germline CDR1 and CDR2 sequences are KGHDR and SFDVKD. CDR3 in amino acids: CATSDVDRVGEAFF. In DNA, the CDR3 is TGTGCCACCAGTGATGTCGACAGGGTGGGTGAAGCTTTCTTT.

The chain employs TRBV27 and TRBJ1-5, with unresolved D. V was shortened by 6 bases and J by 2 bases, with 32 bases between the two germline ends. Germline loops: CDR1 MNHEY, CDR2 SMNVEV (reference sequence). The length of the CDR3 is 21 residues. The CDR3 is CASSTAPSLIGRRMGNQPQHF. CDR3 nucleotides: TGTGCCAGCAGCACCGCTCCATCGCTTATCGGGAGGCGGATGGGCAATCAGCCCCAGCATTTT.

V usage is TRBV2 and J usage is TRBJ1-4, with TRBD1 as a possible D gene (5 bases). Germline V CDR1 and CDR2: SNHLY, FYNNEI. The ends were cut back, 9 bases at V and 3 bases at J, with 14 bases in the middle. The CDR3 covers 14 residues. The CDR3 bases are TGTGCCAGTAACCTACAGGAATCTAATGAAAAACTGTTTTTT. Translated: CASNLQESNEKLFF. Using reference TRBV2 and TRBJ1-4 for the parts outside the CDR3, the full variable domain is EPEVTQTPSHQVTQMGQEVILRCVPISNHLYFYWYRQILGQKVEFLVSFYNNEISEKSEIFDDQFSVERPDGSNFTLKIRSTKLEDSAMYFCASNLQESNEKLFFGSGTQLSVL.

J is TRBJ2-3 and V is TRBV19, with TRBD1 matching over 7 bases. Looked up from germline, CDR1 is LNHDA and CDR2 is SQIVND (reference sequence). There are 15 residues in the CDR3. V shed 5 bases, J shed 3 bases, and the junction held 8 bases outside the gene matches. The CDR3 nucleotides read TGTGCCAGTAGTTCACAGGGGATGGTAACAGATACGCAGTATTTT. It translates to CASSSQGMVTDTQYF.

The rearrangement uses TRBV5-1 and TRBJ2-5; 9 positions match TRBD1. CDR1 SGHRS and CDR2 YFSETQ come from the germline V gene. Losses at the gene ends were 0 bases for V and 5 bases for J; bases not matched to a gene: 5. The CDR3 has 15 residues. This chain's CDR3 is CASSLVQGARETQYF. CDR3 coding DNA: TGCGCCAGCAGCTTGGTACAGGGGGCACGGGAGACCCAGTACTTC.

This chain links TRBV7-2 with TRBJ1-1, with TRBD1 identical over 7 bases. V gave up 4 bases and J gave up 11 bases; unmatched junction bases: 10. CDR3 size: 13 residues. The germline V gene has CDR1 SGHTA and CDR2 FQGNSA. CDR3 region: CASSSNRGVGAFF. CDR3 sequence (DNA): TGTGCCAGCAGCTCCAACAGGGGCGTCGGCGCTTTCTTT.

The V and J genes are TRBV2 and TRBJ1-2, with TRBD1 matching 9 bases. This CDR3 has 13 amino acids. With V trimmed by 5 bases and J by 7 bases, 5 bases remained unmatched. The germline gives CDR1 SNHLY, CDR2 FYNNEI. CDR3 residues: CASSRTGDAGYTF. The CDR3 DNA is TGTGCCAGCAGTCGGACAGGGGATGCTGGCTACACCTTC.